Shown below are 26 T cell receptor beta chains from a single sample sequenced in a study of CD8+ T cells in alopecia areata. As the sequencing template, cDNA was produced by extracting RNA and reverse transcribing it. The repertoire was sequenced with immunoSEQ multiplex PCR; TCRdb's copy has only in-frame clones and lacks some. The sample has roughly 200,000 clones, approximately 38% seen once. Treatment defined: oral pan-JAK inhibitor, 5-10 mg twice daily. Source: CD4+ T cells sorted from blood, taken between weeks 30 and 35, from a patient treated with tofacitinib. Receptors were obtained from a human donor with alopecia areata.

This clone was observed a few times. CDR3 region: CAISDGINEQYF. As DNA, the CDR3 is TGTGCCATCAGTGATGGTATTAACGAGCAGTACTTC. The chain uses TRBV10-3 and TRBJ2-7; D remains ambiguous. The CDR3 extends over 12 amino acids. V lost 3 bases to trimming and J lost 5 bases, with 8 bases between them. Per germline, CDR1 ENHRY and CDR2 SYGVKD.

The V call is TRBV11-2, the J call TRBJ1-2, with no clear D. Deletions cut 1 base from V and 7 bases from J, with 13 bases between. Germline-derived CDR1 and CDR2 are SGHAT and FQNNGV. CDR3 length: 14 amino acids. The CDR3 nucleotides are TGTGCCAGCAGCTTAGGGCTAAACGCTCCTGGCTACACCTTC. This translates into CASSLGLNAPGYTF.

This clone has a single count. The rearrangement links TRBV18 to TRBJ2-3; TRBD1 aligns across 7 bases. The CDR3 covers 15 residues. The V segment lost 3 bases and the J segment 2 bases; nucleotides outside the gene matches: 5. Germline V gene lookup returns CDR1 KGHSH and CDR2 LQKENI. CDR3 in amino acids: CASSPGQLFTDTQYF. The CDR3 region has the DNA TGTGCCAGCTCACCGGGACAGTTATTCACAGATACGCAGTATTTT.

This chain uses TRBV6-6 with TRBJ1-6, with D possibly TRBD1 on 5 matching bases. V was clipped by 2 bases and J by 6 bases, with 8 bases between them. In germline, CDR1 is MNHNY, CDR2 SVGAGI (reference sequence). CDR3 size: 14 residues. This CDR3 reads CASSYGDGNSPLHF. The CDR3 DNA is TGTGCCAGCAGTTACGGGGACGGTAATTCACCCCTCCACTTT.

The chain carries TRBV6-5 and TRBJ2-5, with D possibly being TRBD2 (5 bases). V lost 6 bases to trimming and J lost 5 bases, with 19 bases between them. From germline, CDR1 is MNHEY and CDR2 SVGAGI. The CDR3 runs 15 residues. CDR3 amino acids: CASSAVLPGSETQYF. The CDR3 coding sequence is TGTGCCAGCAGCGCCGTCTTGCCGGGGTCGGAGACCCAGTACTTC.

The J gene is TRBJ1-1, the V gene TRBV29-1; tentative D call: TRBD1 (6 bases). The V gene's germline CDR1 is SQVTM and CDR2 ANQGSEA. This CDR3 is built from 13 residues. V lost 3 bases and J 0 bases, leaving 8 bases between the germline ends. The CDR3 spells CSVEKGVNTEAFF. DNA of the CDR3: TGCAGCGTTGAGAAGGGGGTGAACACTGAAGCTTTCTTT.

This clone showed up just a few times. J is TRBJ2-5 and V is TRBV15; 8 positions agree with TRBD1. J gave up 1 base and V 0 bases, and 4 bases lay outside the gene matches. The CDR3 loop spans 16 amino acids. The germline CDR1 and CDR2 sequences are LNHNV and YYDKDF (reference sequence). This CDR3 reads CATSRETGQGQETQYF. DNA for the CDR3: TGTGCCACCAGCAGAGAGACAGGACAGGGCCAAGAGACCCAGTACTTC.

This clone was observed a handful of times. This chain uses TRBV10-3 with TRBJ2-2; D may be TRBD1 (5 bases). Trimming took off 3 bases at V and 4 bases at J, with 12 bases between the two ends. Germline CDR1 is ENHRY and CDR2 is SYGVKD. The CDR3 contains 15 residues. In DNA form, the CDR3 reads TGTGCCATCAGTGAAGGGGCCTTAGCCACCGGGGAGCTGTTTTTT. Its protein is CAISEGALATGELFF.

This chain connects TRBV30 to TRBJ1-2; TRBD1 aligns across 11 bases. J was trimmed by 4 bases and V by 0 bases; bases with no gene match: 4. The CDR3 totals 15 residues. Germline loops: CDR1 GTSNPN, CDR2 SVGIG (reference sequence). CDR3 bases: TGTGCCTGGAGTGTAATAGGGACAGGGGGCTATGGCTACACCTTC. Translating it yields CAWSVIGTGGYGYTF.

The chain has TRBV6-5 and TRBJ1-1, with a weak D call TRBD1 (5 bases). V was cut by 3 bases and J by 2 bases, with 10 bases left in between. There are 14 residues in the CDR3. CDR1 MNHEY and CDR2 SVGAGI come from the germline V gene. The CDR3 DNA is TGTGCCAGCAGTTATGCGGGGGGAAACACTGAAGCTTTCTTT. Amino acid sequence: CASSYAGGNTEAFF.

This sequence joins TRBV5-1 and TRBJ2-1, with D tentatively TRBD1 (6 bases). The germline CDR1 and CDR2 sequences are SGHRS and YFSETQ. This CDR3 has 14 amino acids. The V and J ends lost 0 bases and 10 bases respectively, with 14 bases between them. CDR3 sequence: CASSLGAGAQEQFF. The CDR3 DNA follows: TGCGCCAGCAGCTTGGGGGCAGGGGCGCAAGAGCAGTTCTTC. Full variable domain (missing parts from reference TRBV5-1 and TRBJ2-1): KAGVTQTPRYLIKTRGQQVTLSCSPISGHRSVSWYQQTPGQGLQFLFEYFSETQRNKGNFPGRFSGRQFSNSRSEMNVSTLELGDSALYLCASSLGAGAQEQFFGPGTRLTVL.

This clone came up once. The rearrangement links TRBV9 to TRBJ1-1; 7 bases are shared with TRBD1. V lost 4 bases, J lost 1 base, and 4 bases stayed unmatched. Germline V gene lookup returns CDR1 SGDLS and CDR2 YYNGEE. This CDR3 has 14 residues. The CDR3 nucleotides read TGTGCCAGCAGCACCCGACAGGGGAACACTGAAGCTTTCTTT. It codes for CASSTRQGNTEAFF.

The chain recombines TRBV9 with TRBJ1-1; the D gene is possibly TRBD1 (5 bases). This CDR3 has 15 residues. V lost 4 bases and J lost 2, with 15 bases in between. The germline V gene has CDR1 SGDLS and CDR2 YYNGEE. DNA of the CDR3: TGTGCCAGCAGCTCTCGGGGGGGATCAAACACTGAAGCTTTCTTT. Its protein is CASSSRGGSNTEAFF.

This clone was observed a single time. CDR3 sequence: CASSHSLAGVGETQYF. The CDR3 DNA sequence: TGTGCCAGCAGCCATTCACTAGCGGGAGTAGGAGAGACCCAGTACTTC. The gene calls are TRBV11-2 and TRBJ2-5; 11 bases are a match to TRBD2. V was pared by 5 bases and J by 4 bases, with 9 bases of the junction left unmatched. Germline V gene lookup returns CDR1 SGHAT and CDR2 FQNNGV. CDR3 length equals 16 residues.

V and J are TRBV4-1 and TRBJ1-6; 11 bases fit TRBD1. Germline V gene data show CDR1 as MGHRA and CDR2 as YSYEKL. The V segment lost 4 bases and the J segment 10 bases; nucleotides outside the gene matches: 3. The CDR3 runs 14 residues. This chain's CDR3 is CASSLGQGDSPLHF. CDR3 DNA sequence: TGCGCCAGCAGCCTGGGACAGGGGGACTCACCCCTCCACTTT.

This clone was counted a few times. This chain links TRBV6-6 with TRBJ1-2; D is uncertain. Germline values: CDR1 MNHNY, CDR2 SVGAGI (reference sequence). The CDR3 is 12 residues long. V was cut by 4 bases and J by 3 bases, with 6 bases left in between. CDR3 protein: CASSSSYYGYTF. CDR3 coding DNA: TGTGCCAGCAGTTCCTCCTACTATGGCTACACCTTC.

This clone was observed a handful of times. This chain connects TRBV29-1 to TRBJ1-3; D is uncertain. CDR1 is SQVTM, CDR2 ANQGSEA, per germline. Between the trimmed V and J ends, which lost 7 bases and 3 bases, there was a span of 19 bases. The CDR3 is 15 residues long. CDR3 amino acids: CSALRRELVGNTIYF. The CDR3 DNA is TGCAGCGCTCTACGGCGGGAGCTAGTTGGAAACACCATATATTTT.

This clone was seen a handful of times. J is TRBJ2-7 and V is TRBV14; D may be TRBD1 (5 bases). This CDR3 is built from 14 residues. V was trimmed by 0 bases and J by 4 bases, leaving 10 bases between them. Germline V gene sequence: CDR1 SGHDN, CDR2 FVKESK. The chain's CDR3 is CASSQDIAGYEQYF. For the CDR3, the DNA is TGTGCCAGCAGCCAAGATATAGCAGGGTACGAGCAGTACTTC.

A few counts support this clone. V usage is TRBV19 and J usage is TRBJ1-2; the D gene is possibly TRBD1 (6 bases). Trimming took off 6 bases at V and 4 bases at J, with 6 bases between the two ends. CDR3 size: 11 residues. The germline gives CDR1 LNHDA, CDR2 SQIVND (reference sequence). The CDR3 region is CASRQGYGYTF. The CDR3 DNA reads as TGTGCCAGTAGACAGGGCTATGGCTACACCTTC.

A few counts support this clone. The rearrangement uses TRBV7-9 and TRBJ2-5, with D possibly being TRBD2 (5 bases). The V gene lost 5 bases and the J gene lost 3 bases, with 22 bases spanning the gap. Germline values: CDR1 SEHNR, CDR2 FQNEAQ (reference sequence). The CDR3 consists of 17 residues. The CDR3 coding sequence is TGTGCCAGCAGCCCACTCCCTCATATAATGAGGGAAGAGACCCAGTACTTC. Encoded protein: CASSPLPHIMREETQYF.

This clone was counted only a few times. The rearrangement links TRBV9 to TRBJ2-2; D unresolved. The CDR3 contains 15 residues. V shed 4 bases and J shed 3 bases, with 13 bases lying between them. Germline assignment: CDR1 SGDLS and CDR2 YYNGEE. The CDR3 loop is CASSLGFLDTGELFF. CDR3 nucleotide sequence: TGTGCCAGCAGCTTAGGATTTTTGGACACCGGGGAGCTGTTTTTT.

A few counts support this clone. The V gene is TRBV5-4, the J gene TRBJ1-4; 7 bases fit TRBD1. The CDR3 runs 15 residues. In germline, CDR1 is SGHNT, CDR2 YYREEE (reference sequence). The ends lost 4 bases at V and 8 bases at J; junction bases unmatched: 11. For the CDR3, the DNA is TGTGCCAGCAGCACAGACAGGGCGATGAGGGAAAAACTGTTTTTT. This codes for CASSTDRAMREKLFF.

This clone was counted a few times. CDR3 sequence reads: CASSLPGGYGYTF. CDR3 nucleotides: TGTGCCAGCAGTTTACCAGGGGGCTATGGCTACACCTTC. The chain carries TRBV27 and TRBJ1-2; 7 nucleotides match TRBD1. V shed 2 bases, J shed 4 bases, and the junction held 1 base outside the gene matches. CDR1 and CDR2 from the germline V gene are MNHEY and SMNVEV (reference sequence). The CDR3 sequence is 13 residues long.

V is TRBV6-5 and J is TRBJ2-7, with D perhaps matching TRBD1 (5 bases). The CDR3 loop spans 11 amino acids. CDR1 is MNHEY, CDR2 SVGAGI, per germline. The germline V and J ends were trimmed by 5 bases and 9 bases, with 11 bases remaining between them. The CDR3 spells CASSRADRQYF. The CDR3 region has the DNA TGTGCCAGCAGTCGAGCCGACAGGCAGTACTTC.

V is TRBV5-1 and J is TRBJ1-2; no clear D. The CDR3 spans 15 residues. Germline loops: CDR1 SGHRS, CDR2 YFSETQ. V lost 0 bases, J lost 8 bases, and 17 bases lay in between. CDR3 DNA sequence: TGCGCCAGCAGCTTGGAGGCGAGATCGGTGGGAGGCTACACCTTC. This translates into CASSLEARSVGGYTF.

This clone was seen more than once but under ten times. V is TRBV5-1 and J is TRBJ1-2; TRBD1 aligns across 9 bases. This CDR3 spans 16 amino acids. V lost 4 bases and J lost 2; bases outside the gene matches: 9. Germline V gene data show CDR1 as SGHRS and CDR2 as YFSETQ. The CDR3 reads CASSVELTGGNYGYTF. The CDR3 coding sequence is TGCGCCAGCAGCGTGGAACTTACAGGGGGCAACTATGGCTACACCTTC.